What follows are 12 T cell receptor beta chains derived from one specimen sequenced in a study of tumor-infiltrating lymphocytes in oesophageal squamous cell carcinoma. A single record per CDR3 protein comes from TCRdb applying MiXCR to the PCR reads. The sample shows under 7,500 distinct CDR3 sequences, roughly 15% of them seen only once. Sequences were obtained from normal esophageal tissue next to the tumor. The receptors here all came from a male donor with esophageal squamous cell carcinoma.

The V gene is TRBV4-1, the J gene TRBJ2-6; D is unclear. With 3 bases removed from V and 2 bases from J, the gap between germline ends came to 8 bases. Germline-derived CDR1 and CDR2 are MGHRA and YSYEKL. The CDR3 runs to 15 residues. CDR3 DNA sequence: TGCGCCAGCAGCCAGGAGATCACTGGGGCCAACGTCCTGACTTTC. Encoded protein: CASSQEITGANVLTF.

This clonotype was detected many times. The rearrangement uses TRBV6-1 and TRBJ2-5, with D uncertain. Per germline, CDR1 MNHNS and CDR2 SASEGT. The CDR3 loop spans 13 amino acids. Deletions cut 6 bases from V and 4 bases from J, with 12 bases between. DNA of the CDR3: TGTGCCAGCAGCAAAACGGTGACAGAGACCCAGTACTTC. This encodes CASSKTVTETQYF.

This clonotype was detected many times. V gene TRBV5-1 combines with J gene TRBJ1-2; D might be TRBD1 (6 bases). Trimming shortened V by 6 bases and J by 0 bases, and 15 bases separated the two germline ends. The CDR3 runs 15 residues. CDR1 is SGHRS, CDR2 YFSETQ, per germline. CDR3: CASTVGAFANYGYTF. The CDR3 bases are TGCGCCAGCACTGTGGGGGCGTTCGCTAACTATGGCTACACCTTC.

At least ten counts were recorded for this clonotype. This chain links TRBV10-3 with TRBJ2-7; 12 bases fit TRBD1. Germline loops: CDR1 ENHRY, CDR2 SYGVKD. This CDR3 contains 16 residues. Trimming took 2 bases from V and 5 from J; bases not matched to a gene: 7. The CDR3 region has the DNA TGTGCCATCAGTGAGGGGAAGGGACAGGGGGCTCACGAGCAGTACTTC. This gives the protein CAISEGKGQGAHEQYF.

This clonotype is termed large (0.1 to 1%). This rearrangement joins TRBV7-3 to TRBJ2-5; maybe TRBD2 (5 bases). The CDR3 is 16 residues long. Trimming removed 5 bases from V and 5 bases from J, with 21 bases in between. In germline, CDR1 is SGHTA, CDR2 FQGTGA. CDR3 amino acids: CASSQHGGGRRETQYF. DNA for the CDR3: TGTGCCAGCAGCCAACACGGTGGCGGGCGCCGGGAGACCCAGTACTTC. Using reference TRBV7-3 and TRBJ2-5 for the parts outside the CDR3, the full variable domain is GAGVSQTPSNKVTEKGKYVELRCDPISGHTALYWYRQSLGQGPEFLIYFQGTGAADDSGLPNDRFFAVRPEGSVSTLKIQRTERGDSAVYLCASSQHGGGRRETQYFGPGTRLLVL.

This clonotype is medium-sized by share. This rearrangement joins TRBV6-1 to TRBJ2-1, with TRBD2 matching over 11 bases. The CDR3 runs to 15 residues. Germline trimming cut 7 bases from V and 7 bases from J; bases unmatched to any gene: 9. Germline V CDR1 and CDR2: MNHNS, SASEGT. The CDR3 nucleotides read TGTGCCAGCAATAGCTTTAGCGGGGGGGCTAATGAGCAGTTCTTC. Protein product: CASNSFSGGANEQFF.

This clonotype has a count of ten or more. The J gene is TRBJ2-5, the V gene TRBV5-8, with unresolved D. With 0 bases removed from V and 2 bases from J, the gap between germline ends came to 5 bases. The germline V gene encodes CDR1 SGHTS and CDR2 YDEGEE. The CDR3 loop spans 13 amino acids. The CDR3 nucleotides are TGTGCCAGCAGCTTGGTCGGACAAGAGACCCAGTACTTC. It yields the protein CASSLVGQETQYF.

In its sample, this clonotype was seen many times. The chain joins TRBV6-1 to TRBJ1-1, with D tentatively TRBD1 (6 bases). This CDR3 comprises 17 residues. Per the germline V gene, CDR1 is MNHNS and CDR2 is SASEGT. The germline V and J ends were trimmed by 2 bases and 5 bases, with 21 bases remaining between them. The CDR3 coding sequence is TGTGCCAGCAGTGAAAGGTCGGCGGGGGCCGGGGGTACTGAAGCTTTCTTT. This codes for CASSERSAGAGGTEAFF.

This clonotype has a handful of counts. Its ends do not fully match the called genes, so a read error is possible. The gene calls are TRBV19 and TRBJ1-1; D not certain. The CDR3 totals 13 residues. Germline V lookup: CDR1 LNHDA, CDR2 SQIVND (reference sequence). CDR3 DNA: TGTGCCAGTAGTATTGGGTTTTTTCGAGGGCTCCTCTTT. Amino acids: CASSIGFFRGLLF.

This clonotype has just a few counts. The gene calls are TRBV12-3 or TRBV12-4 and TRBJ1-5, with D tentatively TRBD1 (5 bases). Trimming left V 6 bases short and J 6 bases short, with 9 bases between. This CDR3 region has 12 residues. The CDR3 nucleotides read TGTGCCAGCAGCCGGGGCGTTCAGCCCCAGCATTTT. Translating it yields CASSRGVQPQHF.

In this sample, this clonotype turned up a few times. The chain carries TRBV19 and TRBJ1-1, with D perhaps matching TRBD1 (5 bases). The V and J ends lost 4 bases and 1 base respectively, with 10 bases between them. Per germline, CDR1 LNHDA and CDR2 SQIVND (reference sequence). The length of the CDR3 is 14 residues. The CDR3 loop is CASSKGTRNTEAFF. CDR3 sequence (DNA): TGTGCCAGTAGTAAAGGGACCAGGAACACTGAAGCTTTCTTT.

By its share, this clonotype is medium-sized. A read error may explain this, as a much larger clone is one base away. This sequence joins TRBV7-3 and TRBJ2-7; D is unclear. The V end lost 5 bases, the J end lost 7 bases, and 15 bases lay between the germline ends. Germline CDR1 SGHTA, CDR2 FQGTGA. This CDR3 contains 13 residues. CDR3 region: CASSLDPSHEQYF. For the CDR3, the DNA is TGTGCCAGCAGCCTCGACCCTAGTCATGAGCAGTACTTC.